Presented here are 28 T cell receptor beta chains from one specimen sequenced in a study of cytomegalovirus exposure and HLA in healthy donors. The PCR employed 60 Vbeta primers together with 13 Jbeta primers. Assay used: immunoSEQ multiplex PCR; TCRdb lists only in-frame clones, some missing. The sample yields some 140,000 clones, over 60% seen once. Sequencing was carried out using PBMCs. The receptors shown here come from a female donor in good health and CMV-seropositive.

The chain recombines TRBV11-2 with TRBJ2-3, with a possible D match to TRBD2 (6 bases). Germline-derived CDR1 and CDR2 are SGHAT and FQNNGV. This CDR3 has 12 residues. V lost 5 bases to trimming and J lost 14 bases, with 17 bases between them. CDR3 coding DNA: TGTGCCAGCAGCCGAGACCTAGCGAACAGGTATTTT. Translated, it gives CASSRDLANRYF.

Notes on this clone: Distinct nucleotide sequences in the sample also encode this CDR3. V is TRBV12-5 and J is TRBJ2-1, with TRBD2 identical over 13 bases. J gave up 3 bases and V 0 bases, and 8 bases lay outside the gene matches. Germline V gene sequence: CDR1 LGHNT, CDR2 FRNRAP. This CDR3 is 19 amino acids long. The CDR3 DNA is TGTGCTAGTGGTTTGGTAACCGGACTAGCGGGAGTCGTCTACAATGAGCAGTTCTTC. Residues: CASGLVTGLAGVVYNEQFF.

This clone was detected only once. The chain joins TRBV14 to TRBJ1-2, with 11 bases aligning to TRBD1. V shed 4 bases and J 3 bases; nucleotides not matched to a gene: 7. The CDR3 covers 16 residues. Per germline, CDR1 SGHDN and CDR2 FVKESK. The CDR3 coding sequence is TGTGCCAGCAGCCCGGGACAGGGGGTGTTGGACTATGGCTACACCTTC. Protein sequence: CASSPGQGVLDYGYTF.

This rearrangement joins TRBV6-5 to TRBJ1-1, with 8 bases that match TRBD1. CDR3 length: 13 amino acids. The germline V gene encodes CDR1 MNHEY and CDR2 SVGAGI. The V segment lost 6 bases and the J segment 3 bases; nucleotides outside the gene matches: 3. The CDR3 region is CASSQTGDTEAFF. DNA for the CDR3: TGTGCCAGCAGCCAGACAGGGGACACTGAAGCTTTCTTT.

About this clone itself: The identical CDR3 is also encoded by other nucleotide sequences in the sample. The rearrangement links TRBV7-6 to TRBJ2-3; 9 bases are a match to TRBD2. This CDR3 region has 18 residues. In germline, CDR1 is SGHVS, CDR2 FNYEAQ. Unmatched junction bases numbered 10, after V lost 3 bases and J lost 0 bases. In DNA, the CDR3 is TGTGCCAGCAGCTTGGGTGGACGTACTAGCGGGAGCACAGATACGCAGTATTTT. Protein sequence: CASSLGGRTSGSTDTQYF.

This clone has more than one count but fewer than ten. This chain connects TRBV9 to TRBJ2-2; D is unclear. The CDR3 sequence is 12 residues long. Trimming removed 3 bases at V and 3 bases at J, with 3 bases between. The germline V gene has CDR1 SGDLS and CDR2 YYNGEE. CDR3 region: CASSDYTGELFF. The CDR3 nucleotides are TGTGCCAGCAGCGACTACACCGGGGAGCTGTTTTTT.

The sample holds one count of this clone. CDR3 region: CASSLGLHYEQYF. The CDR3 nucleotides read TGTGCCAGCAGCTTGGGACTGCACTACGAGCAGTACTTC. The rearrangement links TRBV11-2 to TRBJ2-7, with a weak D call TRBD2 (6 bases). V was trimmed by 3 bases and J by 3 bases, leaving 9 bases between them. Germline V gene data show CDR1 as SGHAT and CDR2 as FQNNGV. This CDR3 has 13 amino acids.

This clone turned up a few times. The chain is built from TRBV7-2 and TRBJ1-2, with a tentative D call TRBD1 (6 bases). Germline loops: CDR1 SGHTA, CDR2 FQGNSA. The CDR3 totals 13 residues. V lost 7 bases, J lost 8 bases, and 17 bases lay in between. DNA of the CDR3: TGTGCCAGCACTACCTCGGGGGGCCGGGGCTACACCTTC. It translates to CASTTSGGRGYTF.

This clone has more than one count but fewer than ten. V usage is TRBV7-9 and J usage is TRBJ2-3; TRBD2 matches at 15 bases. V trimming: 1 base; J trimming: 3 bases; junction bases outside the gene matches: 8. The germline V gene has CDR1 SEHNR and CDR2 FQNEAQ (reference sequence). The CDR3 sequence is 19 residues long. The CDR3 is CASSLERTSGRAGTDTQYF. The CDR3 coding sequence is TGTGCCAGCAGCTTAGAAAGGACTAGCGGGAGGGCCGGGACAGATACGCAGTATTTT.

This clone was seen a single time. The chain recombines TRBV5-1 with TRBJ1-2, with D perhaps matching TRBD1 (6 bases). This CDR3 has 15 amino acids. V gave up 4 bases and J gave up 3 bases, with 16 bases separating them. From germline, CDR1 is SGHRS and CDR2 YFSETQ. The CDR3 loop is CASSGGDTLDYGYTF. The CDR3 nucleotides read TGCGCCAGCAGCGGGGGGGACACCCTAGACTATGGCTACACCTTC.

The rearrangement joins TRBV7-6 to TRBJ2-2; 7 bases are a match to TRBD2. V dropped 4 bases and J dropped 2; count of bases not matched to a gene: 4. Germline V gene lookup returns CDR1 SGHVS and CDR2 FNYEAQ. CDR3 size: 15 residues. This CDR3 reads CASSSPSGNTGELFF. CDR3 DNA sequence: TGTGCCAGCAGCTCGCCTAGCGGAAACACCGGGGAGCTGTTTTTT. The full variable domain, in which reference TRBV7-6 and TRBJ2-2 provide the parts outside the CDR3, is GAGVSQSPRYKVTKRGQDVALRCDPISGHVSLYWYRQALGQGPEFLTYFNYEAQQDKSGLPNDRFSAERPEGSISTLTIQRTEQRDSAMYRCASSSPSGNTGELFFGEGSRLTVL.

The sample holds one count of this clone. This sequence joins TRBV5-5 and TRBJ1-3, with 9 bases aligning to TRBD1. CDR1 is SGHKS and CDR2 is YYEKEE in the germline V gene (reference sequence). The junction had 7 bases not matched to a gene; V was cut back by 4 bases and J by 8 bases. The CDR3 is 14 amino acids. In nucleotides, the CDR3 is TGTGCCAGCAGCCGCCCGGGACAGGGTGACACCATATATTTT. It translates to CASSRPGQGDTIYF.

This chain uses TRBV6-1 with TRBJ2-2; perhaps TRBD1 as D (6 bases). The CDR3 spans 14 residues. Per germline, CDR1 MNHNS and CDR2 SASEGT. Trimming stripped 8 bases from V and 1 base from J, with 11 bases between. CDR3 region: CASGQTLNTGELFF. DNA for the CDR3: TGTGCCAGCGGACAGACCCTGAACACCGGGGAGCTGTTTTTT.

This chain links TRBV12-5 with TRBJ2-1; 13 bases match TRBD2. There are 16 residues in the CDR3. Trimming took 1 base from V and 6 from J; bases not matched to a gene: 3. From germline, CDR1 is LGHNT and CDR2 FRNRAP. CDR3 amino acids: CASGLGTSGGSNEQFF. The CDR3 region has the DNA TGTGCTAGTGGTTTGGGGACTAGCGGGGGTTCCAATGAGCAGTTCTTC.

The chain employs TRBV28 and TRBJ1-1, with unresolved D. V lost 6 bases and J 4 bases, leaving 15 bases between the germline ends. The CDR3 length is 14 residues. Germline CDR1 is MDHEN and CDR2 is SYDVKM. CDR3 sequence reads: CASRPNHSGTEAFF. CDR3 DNA sequence: TGTGCCAGCAGACCAAATCACAGCGGCACTGAAGCTTTCTTT.

The chain uses TRBV7-3 and TRBJ2-1; TRBD2 aligns across 9 bases. The V gene end was trimmed by 4 bases and the J gene end by 6 bases; junction bases not matched to a gene: 4. This CDR3 is 14 amino acids long. In germline, CDR1 is SGHTA, CDR2 FQGTGA. CDR3 DNA: TGTGCCAGCAGCTCGGGACTAGCTTCCAATGAGCAGTTCTTC. Its protein product is CASSSGLASNEQFF.

V and J are TRBV28 and TRBJ2-7, with 9 bases aligning to TRBD2. Germline V gene lookup returns CDR1 MDHEN and CDR2 SYDVKM. The length of the CDR3 is 15 residues. Losses at the gene ends were 3 bases for V and 2 bases for J; bases not matched to a gene: 5. The CDR3 is CASSLGAGGTYEQYF. The CDR3 DNA is TGTGCCAGCAGTTTGGGGGCGGGGGGGACCTACGAGCAGTACTTC.

This chain joins TRBV7-3 and TRBJ1-4, with a weak D call TRBD1 (5 bases). Trimming pared 0 bases from V and 3 bases from J, leaving 14 bases between. The CDR3 has 17 amino acids. Germline V gene lookup returns CDR1 SGHTA and CDR2 FQGTGA. The CDR3 nucleotides are TGTGCCAGCAGCTTAACCATCGCAGGGTTAGCTAATGAAAAACTGTTTTTT. It encodes CASSLTIAGLANEKLFF.

The gene calls are TRBV5-6 and TRBJ2-3; D possibly corresponds to TRBD1 (6 bases). V lost 4 bases and J 2 bases, leaving 11 bases between the germline ends. Per germline, CDR1 SGHDT and CDR2 YYEEEE. CDR3 size: 14 residues. DNA of the CDR3: TGTGCCAGCAGCCAGGGGTTTTTCACAGATACGCAGTATTTT. Translation: CASSQGFFTDTQYF.

V usage is TRBV30 and J usage is TRBJ2-2; 9 bases align to TRBD2. This CDR3 contains 14 residues. V lost 3 bases to trimming and J lost 3 bases; unmatched junction nucleotides: 2. Germline V gene sequence: CDR1 GTSNPN, CDR2 SVGIG (reference sequence). The chain's CDR3 is CAWRVAGDTGELFF. The CDR3 nucleotides are TGTGCCTGGAGGGTAGCGGGAGACACCGGGGAGCTGTTTTTT.

The chain links TRBV18 to TRBJ2-1, with a tentative D call TRBD2 (6 bases). The germline V gene encodes CDR1 KGHSH and CDR2 LQKENI. The CDR3 is 14 residues long. Between the trimmed V and J ends, which lost 3 bases and 8 bases, there was a span of 14 bases. In nucleotides, the CDR3 is TGTGCCAGCTCACCGTACGGGAGATTTGATGAGCAGTTCTTC. Its translation is CASSPYGRFDEQFF.

The CDR3 reads CASSLGLEGAFF. CDR3 in DNA: TGTGCCAGCAGCTTAGGTCTAGAGGGGGCGTTCTTC. The chain combines TRBV7-9 with TRBJ2-1; 7 bases are shared with TRBD1. Germline CDR1 is SEHNR and CDR2 is FQNEAQ (reference sequence). V shed 1 base and J 15 bases; nucleotides not matched to a gene: 6. The CDR3 extends over 12 amino acids.

Comments on this clone: This CDR3 is also generated by other DNA sequences in the sample. The chain recombines TRBV18 with TRBJ1-1; 7 bases fit TRBD1. Germline CDR1 reads KGHSH; CDR2 reads LQKENI. The CDR3 consists of 13 residues. Unmatched junction bases numbered 0, after V lost 4 bases and J lost 1 base. The CDR3 coding sequence is TGTGCCAGCTCACGGGACAGGAACACTGAAGCTTTCTTT. Its protein product is CASSRDRNTEAFF.

The chain employs TRBV7-3 and TRBJ2-5; D is unresolved. Per germline, CDR1 SGHTA and CDR2 FQGTGA. V gave up 5 bases and J gave up 2 bases, with 9 bases separating them. This CDR3 is 13 amino acids long. CDR3 residues: CASSLTVQETQYF. CDR3 nucleotide sequence: TGTGCCAGCAGCCTGACTGTTCAAGAGACCCAGTACTTC.

The sample holds one count of this clone. CDR3 nucleotide sequence: TGTGCCAGCAGTCGATATCTCGGAGAAACCTACGAGCAGTACTTC. Amino acid sequence: CASSRYLGETYEQYF. This rearrangement joins TRBV27 to TRBJ2-7; no clear D. In germline, CDR1 is MNHEY, CDR2 SMNVEV (reference sequence). The CDR3 loop spans 15 amino acids. Trimming left V 5 bases short and J 2 bases short, with 16 bases between.

V and J are TRBV30 and TRBJ2-2, with D possibly matching TRBD2 (7 bases). The CDR3 is 14 amino acids. V was pared by 3 bases and J by 3 bases, with 11 bases between. Looked up from germline, CDR1 is GTSNPN and CDR2 is SVGIG (reference sequence). The CDR3 coding sequence is TGTGCCTGGAGGGCGGGGGCTTACACCGGGGAGCTGTTTTTT. This sequence encodes CAWRAGAYTGELFF. Together with reference TRBV30 and TRBJ2-2, the CDR3 gives the full variable domain: SQTIHQWPATLVQPVGSPLSLECTVEGTSNPNLYWYRQAAGRGLQLLFYSVGIGQISSEVPQNLSASRPQDRQFILSSKKLLLSDSGFYLCAWRAGAYTGELFFGEGSRLTVL.

The chain links TRBV10-1 to TRBJ2-5; D remains unclear. The J call is doubtful: the DNA matches TRBJ2-7 better. The germline V gene has CDR1 WNHNN and CDR2 SYGVQD (reference sequence). The CDR3 is 14 amino acids. CDR3 nucleotide sequence: TGCGCCAGCAGTCGAAGCATTTTATCCTACGAGCAGTACTTC. Translated, it gives CASSRSILSYEQYF.

The chain links TRBV27 to TRBJ2-3, with D maybe TRBD2 (6 bases). The V gene lost 3 bases and the J gene lost 1 base, with 11 bases spanning the gap. Germline CDR1 is MNHEY and CDR2 is SMNVEV (reference sequence). The CDR3 runs to 15 residues. The CDR3 coding sequence is TGTGCCAGCAGTTTTGAGCGGGCAGGCACAGATACGCAGTATTTT. It yields the protein CASSFERAGTDTQYF.